This TCR beta chain was documented in a study of blood T cell repertoires in COVID-19. For the study at large: COVID-19 samples from acute and convalescent phases originated in the United States, Italy and Spain. T cells, B-cell-depleted T cells, or PBMCs supplied cDNA or gDNA.

V was clipped by 6 bases and J by 2 bases, with 14 bases between them. CDR1 and CDR2 from the germline V gene are ENHRY and SYGVKD. This CDR3 has 16 amino acids. The authors' processing: For nucleated cells, counts were estimated from reference gene primer amplification. Repertoires were generated with immunoSEQ multiplex PCR, while TCRdb's copy carries only in-frame clones and drops some. D and trimming come from the DNA, and the V and J calls and clone size come from that table. The table includes some 87,000 clones, around 82% detected once. The genes are TRBV10-3 and TRBJ1-6; D is perhaps TRBD1 (6 bases). Sequenced sample: peripheral blood. The receptor was isolated from a middle-aged man who had recovered from COVID-19. The CDR3 nucleotides are TGTGCCATCAGGAGAGGGGGGGCGGCCTATAATTCACCCCTCCACTTT. Protein sequence: CAIRRGGAAYNSPLHF.